This T cell receptor (beta chain) emerged from a study of cytomegalovirus exposure and HLA in healthy donors. This CDR3 has 14 residues. Trimming removed 7 bases from V and 4 bases from J; junction bases left unmatched: 7. Germline values: CDR1 MNHNS, CDR2 SASEGT. Nominally healthy donors provided the samples, though records likely missed some immune exposures. The PCR employed 60 Vbeta primers together with 13 Jbeta primers. TCRdb's table, derived via immunoSEQ multiplex PCR, lists solely in-frame clones and lacks some. This table has around 120,000 clones, 80% to 85% appearing once. This chain links TRBV6-1 with TRBJ1-3; 7 bases map to TRBD1. Sequencing was performed on PBMCs. This clonotype was sampled from a human donor in good health. CDR3 DNA: TGTGCCAGCACCGAGGGGGCGGGAGGAAACACCATATATTTT. Encoded protein: CASTEGAGGNTIYF.